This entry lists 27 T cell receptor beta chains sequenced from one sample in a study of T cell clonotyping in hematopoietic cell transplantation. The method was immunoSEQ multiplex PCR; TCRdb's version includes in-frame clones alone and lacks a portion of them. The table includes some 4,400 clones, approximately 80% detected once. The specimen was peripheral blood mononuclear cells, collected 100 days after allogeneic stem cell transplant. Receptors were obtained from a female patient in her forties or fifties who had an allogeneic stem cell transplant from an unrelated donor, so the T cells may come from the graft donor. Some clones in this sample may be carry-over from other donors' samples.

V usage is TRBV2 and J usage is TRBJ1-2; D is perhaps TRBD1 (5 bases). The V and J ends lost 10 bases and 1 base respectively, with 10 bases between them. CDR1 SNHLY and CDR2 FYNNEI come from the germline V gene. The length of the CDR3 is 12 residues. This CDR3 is CATRGFNYGYTF. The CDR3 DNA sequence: TGTGCCACACGGGGGTTTAACTATGGCTACACCTTC.

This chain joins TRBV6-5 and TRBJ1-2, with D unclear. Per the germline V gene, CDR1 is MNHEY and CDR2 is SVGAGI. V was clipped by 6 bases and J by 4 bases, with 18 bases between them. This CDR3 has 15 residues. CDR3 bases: TGTGCCAGCAGCCCACGGACCCTGCGGGGCTATGGCTACACCTTC. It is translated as CASSPRTLRGYGYTF.

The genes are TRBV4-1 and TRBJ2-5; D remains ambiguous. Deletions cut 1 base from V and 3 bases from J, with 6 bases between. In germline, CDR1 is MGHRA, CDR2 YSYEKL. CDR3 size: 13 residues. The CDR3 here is CASSQGEKETQYF. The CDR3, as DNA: TGCGCCAGCAGCCAAGGAGAGAAAGAGACCCAGTACTTC.

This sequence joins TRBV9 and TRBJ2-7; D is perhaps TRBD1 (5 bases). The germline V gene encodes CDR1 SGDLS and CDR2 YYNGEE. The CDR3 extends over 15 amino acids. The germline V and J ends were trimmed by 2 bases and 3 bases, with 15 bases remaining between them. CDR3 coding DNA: TGTGCCAGCAGCGTTCAGGGTTCTTCCCACTACGAGCAGTACTTC. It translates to CASSVQGSSHYEQYF.

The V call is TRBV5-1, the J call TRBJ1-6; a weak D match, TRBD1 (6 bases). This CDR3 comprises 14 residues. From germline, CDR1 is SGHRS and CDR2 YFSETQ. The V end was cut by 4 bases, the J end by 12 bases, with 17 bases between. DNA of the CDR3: TGCGCCAGCAGCACAGGGCTTGTAGGGGGACCCCTCCACTTT. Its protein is CASSTGLVGGPLHF.

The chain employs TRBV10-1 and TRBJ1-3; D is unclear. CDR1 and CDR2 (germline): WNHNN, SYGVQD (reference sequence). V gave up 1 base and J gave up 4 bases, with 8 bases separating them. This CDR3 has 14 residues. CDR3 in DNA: TGCGCCAGCAGTGAGTTGGGCTACGGAAACACCATATATTTT. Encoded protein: CASSELGYGNTIYF.

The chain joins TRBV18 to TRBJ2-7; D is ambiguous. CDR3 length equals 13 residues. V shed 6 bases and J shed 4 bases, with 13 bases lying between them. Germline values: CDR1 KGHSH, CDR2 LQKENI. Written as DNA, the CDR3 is TGTGCCAGCTCCCGAGAAGTTAATTACGAGCAGTACTTC. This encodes CASSREVNYEQYF.

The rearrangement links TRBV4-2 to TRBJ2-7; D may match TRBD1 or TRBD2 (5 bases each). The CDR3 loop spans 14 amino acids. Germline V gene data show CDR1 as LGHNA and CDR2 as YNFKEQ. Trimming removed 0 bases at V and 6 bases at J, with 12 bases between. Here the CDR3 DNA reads TGTGCCAGCAGCCAAGAGGGGGTCGGGACCGAGCAGTACTTC. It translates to CASSQEGVGTEQYF.

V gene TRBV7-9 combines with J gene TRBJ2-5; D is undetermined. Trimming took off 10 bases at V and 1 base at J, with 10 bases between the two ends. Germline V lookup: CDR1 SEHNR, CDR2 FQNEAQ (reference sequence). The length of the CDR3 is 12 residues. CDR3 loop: CATMTPQETQYF. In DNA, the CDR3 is TGTGCCACCATGACGCCCCAAGAGACCCAGTACTTC.

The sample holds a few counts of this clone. The CDR3 DNA is TGTGCCAGCAGCTACGGCGCATCGCTAGCGGGGAGGAATGAGCAGTTCTTC. Protein product: CASSYGASLAGRNEQFF. The chain uses TRBV7-3 and TRBJ2-1, with 9 positions matching TRBD2. CDR1 is SGHTA, CDR2 FQGTGA, per germline. The CDR3 has 17 residues. V was pared by 4 bases and J by 7 bases, with 14 bases of the junction left unmatched. The complete variable domain, with remaining parts taken from reference TRBV7-3 and TRBJ2-1, reads GAGVSQTPSNKVTEKGKYVELRCDPISGHTALYWYRQSLGQGPEFLIYFQGTGAADDSGLPNDRFFAVRPEGSVSTLKIQRTERGDSAVYLCASSYGASLAGRNEQFFGPGTRLTVL.

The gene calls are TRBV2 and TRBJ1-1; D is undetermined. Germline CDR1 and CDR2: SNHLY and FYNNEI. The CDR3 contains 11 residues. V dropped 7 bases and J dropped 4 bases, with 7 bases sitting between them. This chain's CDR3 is CASNYATEAFF. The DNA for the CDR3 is TGTGCCAGCAACTACGCCACTGAAGCTTTCTTT.

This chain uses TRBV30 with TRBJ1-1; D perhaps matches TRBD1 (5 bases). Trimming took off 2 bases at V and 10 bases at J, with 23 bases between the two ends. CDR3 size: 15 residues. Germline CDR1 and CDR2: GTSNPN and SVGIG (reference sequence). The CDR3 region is CAWSLEVRGTNGAFF. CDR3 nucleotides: TGTGCCTGGAGTCTTGAGGTCAGAGGGACCAATGGAGCTTTCTTT.

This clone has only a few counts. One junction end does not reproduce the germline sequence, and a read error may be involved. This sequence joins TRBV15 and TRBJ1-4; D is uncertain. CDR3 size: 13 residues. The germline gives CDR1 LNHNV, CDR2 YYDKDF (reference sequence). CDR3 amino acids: CATSRDRPGAGVF. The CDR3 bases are TGTGCCACCAGCAGAGACAGGCCTGGAGCAGGCGTCTTT.

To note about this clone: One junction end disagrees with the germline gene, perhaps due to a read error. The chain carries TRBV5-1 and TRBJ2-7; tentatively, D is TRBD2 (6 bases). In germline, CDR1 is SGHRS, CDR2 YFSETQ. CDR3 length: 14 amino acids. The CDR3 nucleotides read TGCGCCAGCAGATTGGAGGGGACGGTTACTAAGCAGTACTTC. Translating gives CASRLEGTVTKQYF. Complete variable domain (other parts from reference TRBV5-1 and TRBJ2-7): KAGVTQTPRYLIKTRGQQVTLSCSPISGHRSVSWYQQTPGQGLQFLFEYFSETQRNKGNFPGRFSGRQFSNSRSEMNVSTLELGDSALYLCASRLEGTVTKQYFGPGTRLTVT.

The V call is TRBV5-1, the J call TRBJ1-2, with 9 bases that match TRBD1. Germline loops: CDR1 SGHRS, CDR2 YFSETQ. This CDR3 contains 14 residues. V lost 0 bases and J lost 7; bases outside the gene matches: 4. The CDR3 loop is CASSLATGGFGYTF. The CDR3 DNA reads TGCGCCAGCAGCTTGGCCACAGGGGGCTTTGGCTACACCTTC.

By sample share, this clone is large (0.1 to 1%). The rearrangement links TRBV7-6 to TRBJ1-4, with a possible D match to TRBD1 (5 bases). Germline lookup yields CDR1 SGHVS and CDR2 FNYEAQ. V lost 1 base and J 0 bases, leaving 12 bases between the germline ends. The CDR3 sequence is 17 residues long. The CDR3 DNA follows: TGTGCCAGCAGCTTAGTTAATCCGGGGCCAACTAATGAAAAACTGTTTTTT. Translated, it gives CASSLVNPGPTNEKLFF. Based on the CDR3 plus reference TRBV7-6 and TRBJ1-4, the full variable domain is GAGVSQSPRYKVTKRGQDVALRCDPISGHVSLYWYRQALGQGPEFLTYFNYEAQQDKSGLPNDRFSAERPEGSISTLTIQRTEQRDSAMYRCASSLVNPGPTNEKLFFGSGTQLSVL.

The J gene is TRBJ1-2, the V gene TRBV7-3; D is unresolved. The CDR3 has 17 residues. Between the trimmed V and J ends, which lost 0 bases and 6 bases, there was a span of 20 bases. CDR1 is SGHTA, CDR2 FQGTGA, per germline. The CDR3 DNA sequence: TGTGCCAGCAGCTTAACGGTGGCGGACGGGATTTTTGATGGCTACACCTTC. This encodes CASSLTVADGIFDGYTF.

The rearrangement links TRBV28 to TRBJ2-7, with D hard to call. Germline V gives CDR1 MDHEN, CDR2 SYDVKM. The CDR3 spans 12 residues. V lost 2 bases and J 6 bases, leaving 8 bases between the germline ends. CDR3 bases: TGTGCCAGCAGTTTAGCCCGGTCCGAGCAGTACTTC. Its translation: CASSLARSEQYF.

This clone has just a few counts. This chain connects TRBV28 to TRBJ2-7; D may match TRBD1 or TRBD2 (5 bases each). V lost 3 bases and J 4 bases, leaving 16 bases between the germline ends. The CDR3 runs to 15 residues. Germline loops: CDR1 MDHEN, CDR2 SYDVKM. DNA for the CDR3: TGTGCCAGCAGTTTCCTAACGCAGGGACCTTACGAGCAGTACTTC. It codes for CASSFLTQGPYEQYF.

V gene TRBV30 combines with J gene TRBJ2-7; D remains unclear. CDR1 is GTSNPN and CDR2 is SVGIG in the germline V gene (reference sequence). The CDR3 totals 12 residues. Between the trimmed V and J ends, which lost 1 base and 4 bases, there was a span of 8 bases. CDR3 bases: TGTGCCTGGAGTGGCAGGCCTTACGAGCAGTACTTC. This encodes CAWSGRPYEQYF.

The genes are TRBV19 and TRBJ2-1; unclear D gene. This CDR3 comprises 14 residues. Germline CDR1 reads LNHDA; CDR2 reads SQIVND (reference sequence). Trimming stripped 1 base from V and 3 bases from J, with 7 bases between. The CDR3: CASSIGSVYNEQFF. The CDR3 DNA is TGTGCCAGTAGTATAGGTTCGGTCTACAATGAGCAGTTCTTC.

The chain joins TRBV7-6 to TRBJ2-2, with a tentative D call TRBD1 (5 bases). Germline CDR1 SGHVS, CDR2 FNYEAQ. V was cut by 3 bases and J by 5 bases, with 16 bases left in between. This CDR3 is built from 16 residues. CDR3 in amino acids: CASSFGYRPRTGELFF. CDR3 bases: TGTGCCAGCAGCTTTGGTTACAGGCCCCGGACCGGGGAGCTGTTTTTT.

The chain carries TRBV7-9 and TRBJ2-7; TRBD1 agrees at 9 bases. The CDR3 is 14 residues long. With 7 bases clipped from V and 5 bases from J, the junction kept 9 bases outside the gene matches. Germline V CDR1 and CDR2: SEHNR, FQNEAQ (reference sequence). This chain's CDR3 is CASTVGQGPHEQYF. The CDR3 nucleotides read TGTGCCAGCACCGTAGGACAGGGGCCCCACGAGCAGTACTTC.

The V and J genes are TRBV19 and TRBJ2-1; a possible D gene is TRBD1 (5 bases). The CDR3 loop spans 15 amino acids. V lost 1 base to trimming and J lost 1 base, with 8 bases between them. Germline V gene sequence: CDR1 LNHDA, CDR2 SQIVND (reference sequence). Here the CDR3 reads CASSIGAGSYNEQFF. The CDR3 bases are TGTGCCAGTAGTATAGGGGCAGGGTCCTACAATGAGCAGTTCTTC.

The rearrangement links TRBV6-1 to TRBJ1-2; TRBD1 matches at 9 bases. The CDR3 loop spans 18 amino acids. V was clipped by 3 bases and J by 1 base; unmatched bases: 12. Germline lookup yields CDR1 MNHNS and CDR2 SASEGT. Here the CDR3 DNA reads TGTGCCAGCAGTGACGAGGGCGGGGACAGGGCGGTTAACTATGGCTACACCTTC. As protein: CASSDEGGDRAVNYGYTF.

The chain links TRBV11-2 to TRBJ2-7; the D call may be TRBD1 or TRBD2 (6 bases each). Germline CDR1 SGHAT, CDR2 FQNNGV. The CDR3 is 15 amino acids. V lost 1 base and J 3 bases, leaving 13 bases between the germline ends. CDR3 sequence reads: CASSLVSGALYEQYF. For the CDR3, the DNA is TGTGCCAGCAGCTTAGTATCGGGGGCTCTCTACGAGCAGTACTTC.

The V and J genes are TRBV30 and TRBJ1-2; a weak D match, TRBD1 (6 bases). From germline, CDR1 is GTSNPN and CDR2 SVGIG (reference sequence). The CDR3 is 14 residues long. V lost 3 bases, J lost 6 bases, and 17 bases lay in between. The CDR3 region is CAWSAGTSGHGYTF. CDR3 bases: TGTGCCTGGAGCGCAGGGACATCGGGACATGGCTACACCTTC.